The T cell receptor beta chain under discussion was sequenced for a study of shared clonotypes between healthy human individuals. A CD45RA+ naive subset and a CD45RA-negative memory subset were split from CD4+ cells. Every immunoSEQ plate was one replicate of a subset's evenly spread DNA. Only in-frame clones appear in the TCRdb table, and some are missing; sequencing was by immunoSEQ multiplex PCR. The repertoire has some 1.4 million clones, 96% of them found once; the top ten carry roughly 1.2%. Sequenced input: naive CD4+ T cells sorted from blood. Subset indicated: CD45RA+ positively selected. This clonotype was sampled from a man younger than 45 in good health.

The DNA of the CDR3 is TGTGCTAGTGGTTTGGCGGGAGGGACAGGGGTCGCCTACGAGCAGTACTTC. It translates to CASGLAGGTGVAYEQYF. The chain links TRBV12-5 to TRBJ2-7, with 10 bases matching TRBD1. V trimming: 1 base; J trimming: 2 bases; junction bases outside the gene matches: 8. Germline V gives CDR1 LGHNT, CDR2 FRNRAP. The CDR3 consists of 17 residues.